This TCR beta chain was captured by sequencing in a study of cytomegalovirus exposure and HLA in healthy donors. Study-wide findings and caveats: Reported findings show TCR beta sequences accurately forecast HLA-A and HLA-B alleles in most subjects. It is likely that the observed cluster of highly shared sequence variants was a sequencing artifact. Overall, some 160 TCR beta chains were annotated as cytomegalovirus-associated.

Regarding this clone: Its cognate antigen is unknown.

The PCR had 60 Vbeta and 13 Jbeta primers. This table comes from immunoSEQ multiplex PCR, and its TCRdb copy is limited to in-frame clones, with some not included. The sample has around 170,000 clones; around four fifths are singletons. The sequence was collected from a young woman in good health and CMV-seronegative. Sequenced: PBMCs.

The CDR3 DNA sequence: TGTGCCAGCAGCGTGGGACAGGGAAGGGCTGATGGCTACACCTTC. Amino acids: CASSVGQGRADGYTF. The chain has TRBV9 and TRBJ1-2; 9 bases agree with TRBD1. J lost 6 bases, V lost 2 bases, and 8 bases had no gene match. Germline CDR1 reads SGDLS; CDR2 reads YYNGEE. The CDR3 consists of 15 residues.